This is a list of T cell receptor beta chains from one sample in a study of cytomegalovirus exposure and HLA in healthy donors. Measured with immunoSEQ multiplex PCR; TCRdb has only the in-frame clones, and not every one. The repertoire has around 150,000 clones, 75% to 90% of them found once; the top ten carry about 2.1%. The sequenced sample consisted of PBMCs. The source of these receptors is a woman between 18 and 29 years old in good health and CMV-seronegative. The CDR3 runs from the conserved cysteine through the conserved F or W.

V,J,CDR3
TRBV5-1,TRBJ1-3,CASSLDGAGNTIYF
TRBV7-7,TRBJ2-5,CASSSTGGGETQYF
TRBV5-1,TRBJ2-1,CASSPGTSGAYNEQFF
TRBV5-4,TRBJ1-2,CASSKDRVDYGYPF
TRBV19,TRBJ2-1,CASSRGLAGSSYNEQFF
TRBV10-1,TRBJ2-3,CASSAGTSSDTQYF
TRBV2,TRBJ2-7,CASSPDRVFYEQYF
TRBV6-5,TRBJ1-2,CASGQGYYGYTF
TRBV15,TRBJ1-1,CATSRLGQGNTEAFF
TRBV5-1,TRBJ2-7,CASSLGWGEPYEQYF
TRBV27,TRBJ2-2,CASRAWTSGTGELFF
TRBV7-8,TRBJ2-5,CASSRGGDFFPETQYF
TRBV11-3,TRBJ2-3,CASSSTGFASTDTQYF
TRBV9,TRBJ1-1,CASSGDLEGTEAFF
TRBV2,TRBJ2-2,CASNTGGEAPGELFF
TRBV20-1,TRBJ2-5,CSASIETQYF
TRBV7-6,TRBJ2-1,CASSLAVRVNEQFF
TRBV5-1,TRBJ2-3,CASSLAWRTSGRIDTQYF
TRBV6-5,TRBJ1-2,CASSQSGPGGYTF
TRBV28,TRBJ2-3,CASSSLSGQTDTQYF
TRBV28,TRBJ1-5,CASRLTGREQPQHF
TRBV5-1,TRBJ2-1,CASGRTSATGEQFF
TRBV7-9,TRBJ2-1,CASSSPVRGGSSYNEQFF
TRBV4-1,TRBJ1-6,CASSQDRDPGTGGLIWHSPLHF
TRBV6-1,TRBJ1-3,CASSRQGSGNTIYF
TRBV10-1,TRBJ2-1,CASSLLAGSYNEQFF
TRBV7-7,TRBJ2-3,CASSNPPGAPRDDTQYF